The 12 T cell receptor beta chains below all came from one sample that was sequenced in a study of T cells in Graves' hyperthyroidism and ophthalmopathy. The source material, RNA transcripts, was used to amplify TCR beta CDR3 regions. The TCR CDR3 was amplified in a first-round RT-PCR using the HTBI primer set. One entry per CDR3 protein results from TCRdb running MiXCR on the multiplex PCR reads. This sample has a few hundred thousand distinct CDR3 sequences, with about 43% found just once. The sequenced material came from peripheral blood or thyroid tissue (not recorded which). These receptors came from a woman aged 18-29 years with Graves' hyperthyroidism.

This clonotype was seen many times. The chain recombines TRBV5-1 with TRBJ1-6, with 10 nucleotides matching TRBD1. CDR1 SGHRS and CDR2 YFSETQ come from the germline V gene. This CDR3 has 15 residues. With 3 bases clipped from V and 8 bases from J, the junction kept 5 bases outside the gene matches. The CDR3, as DNA: TGCGCCAGCAGCTCTTCCGGGACAGGGGATTCACCCCTCCACTTT. Residues: CASSSSGTGDSPLHF. The complete variable domain, with remaining parts taken from reference TRBV5-1 and TRBJ1-6, reads KAGVTQTPRYLIKTRGQQVTLSCSPISGHRSVSWYQQTPGQGLQFLFEYFSETQRNKGNFPGRFSGRQFSNSRSEMNVSTLELGDSALYLCASSSSGTGDSPLHFGNGTRLTVT.

Ten or more counts support this clonotype. The V and J genes are TRBV15 and TRBJ2-7; D gene unclear. The CDR3 totals 16 residues. Germline V lookup: CDR1 LNHNV, CDR2 YYDKDF (reference sequence). Trimming removed 0 bases at V and 1 base at J, with 13 bases between. This CDR3 is CATSRETSAASYEQYF. The CDR3 nucleotides read TGTGCCACCAGCAGAGAGACGTCGGCGGCTTCCTACGAGCAGTACTTC.

This chain uses TRBV7-9 with TRBJ1-2; D not resolved. There are 15 residues in the CDR3. Germline values: CDR1 SEHNR, CDR2 FQNEAQ (reference sequence). Trimming pared 5 bases from V and 0 bases from J, leaving 13 bases between. DNA of the CDR3: TGTGCCAGCAGCCCTCCGAGGTTAGCTAACTATGGCTACACCTTC. This translates into CASSPPRLANYGYTF. The entire variable domain, with the rest obtained from reference TRBV7-9 and TRBJ1-2, is as follows: DTGVSQNPRHKITKRGQNVTFRCDPISEHNRLYWYRQTLGQGPEFLTYFQNEAQLEKSRLLSDRFSAERPKGSFSTLEIQRTEQGDSAMYLCASSPPRLANYGYTFGSGTRLTVV.

This clonotype was detected only a few times. The chain uses TRBV10-3 and TRBJ1-1; D is unclear. Germline V gene data show CDR1 as ENHRY and CDR2 as SYGVKD. CDR3 length equals 11 residues. V was clipped by 1 base and J by 8 bases, with 5 bases between them. The DNA for the CDR3 is TGTGCCATCAGTGAGTTATCAGAAGCTTTCTTT. Its protein is CAISELSEAFF.

This chain links TRBV24-1 with TRBJ2-1; the D gene is possibly TRBD2 (6 bases). Trimming removed 1 base from V and 5 bases from J, with 11 bases in between. Per the germline V gene, CDR1 is KGHDR and CDR2 is SFDVKD. The CDR3 runs to 15 residues. CDR3 protein: CATSDFGRGDNEQFF. The CDR3 DNA sequence: TGTGCCACCAGTGATTTCGGGCGGGGCGACAATGAGCAGTTCTTC.

This clonotype was seen ten or more times. The chain joins TRBV6-5 to TRBJ1-4; 7 bases line up with TRBD1. The CDR3 has 13 residues. V dropped 6 bases and J dropped 4; count of bases not matched to a gene: 2. Germline CDR1 and CDR2: MNHEY and SVGAGI. CDR3 DNA: TGTGCCAGCAGGCGGGACAGTAATGAAAAACTGTTTTTT. Translating gives CASRRDSNEKLFF.

This clonotype was observed a handful of times. The rearrangement joins TRBV5-4 to TRBJ1-1, with D maybe TRBD1 (6 bases). The CDR3 is 15 residues long. Germline V gene sequence: CDR1 SGHNT, CDR2 YYREEE (reference sequence). The germline V and J ends were trimmed by 2 bases and 0 bases, with 11 bases remaining between them. This CDR3 is CASSFRQDMNTEAFF. As DNA, the CDR3 is TGTGCCAGCAGCTTTCGACAGGACATGAACACTGAAGCTTTCTTT. The whole variable domain, filled in from reference TRBV5-4 and TRBJ1-1, reads ETGVTQSPTHLIKTRGQQVTLRCSSQSGHNTVSWYQQALGQGPQFIFQYYREEENGRGNFPPRFSGLQFPNYSSELNVNALELDDSALYLCASSFRQDMNTEAFFGQGTRLTVV.

Concerning this clonotype itself: The junction does not match germline at one end; this may be a read error. The chain employs TRBV2 and TRBJ2-7; 11 bases are shared with TRBD2. This CDR3 comprises 16 residues. CDR1 is SNHLY and CDR2 is FYNNEI in the germline V gene. The CDR3 nucleotides read TGTGCCATCAGTGAGTCCATTAGCGGGAGGGACTACGAGCAGTACTTC. Amino acids: CAISESISGRDYEQYF.

This clonotype is a singleton in its sample. The CDR3 region has the DNA TGCAGCGTTGGGACAGGGGGAGATGGCAATCAGCCCCAGCATTTT. Residues: CSVGTGGDGNQPQHF. J is TRBJ1-5 and V is TRBV29-1, with TRBD1 identical over 10 bases. Trimming at V came to 4 bases and at J to 2 bases, leaving 5 bases not matched to a gene. The CDR3 runs to 15 residues. Germline V gene lookup returns CDR1 SQVTM and CDR2 ANQGSEA.

This clonotype was counted ten times or more. V is TRBV11-2 and J is TRBJ1-5; 8 bases are a match to TRBD1. This CDR3 has 15 residues. CDR1 is SGHAT and CDR2 is FQNNGV in the germline V gene. The V and J ends lost 5 bases and 7 bases, in that order; junction bases with no gene match: 10. In DNA, the CDR3 is TGTGCCAGCAGCGGGATCGGACAGGGTAACCAGCCCCAGCATTTT. This sequence encodes CASSGIGQGNQPQHF.

In the case of this clonotype: This may come from a read error, since a much larger clone is one base off. The chain employs TRBV7-9 and TRBJ1-1; a weak D match, TRBD1 (5 bases). Trimming cost V 3 bases and J 9 bases, with 20 bases left between them. The germline CDR1 and CDR2 sequences are SEHNR and FQNEAQ (reference sequence). This CDR3 is 15 amino acids long. The CDR3 coding sequence is TGTGCCAGCAGCTTCCCCCCGGGGGTTCGGACTAAAGCTTTCTTT. It translates to CASSFPPGVRTKAFF.

The chain employs TRBV20-1 and TRBJ1-1, with a weak D call TRBD1 (5 bases). With 1 base removed from V and 4 bases from J, the gap between germline ends came to 13 bases. The CDR3 extends over 14 amino acids. Looked up from germline, CDR1 is DFQATT and CDR2 is SNEGSKA (reference sequence). The CDR3 sequence: CSARGQGGITEAFF. DNA for the CDR3: TGCAGTGCTAGAGGGCAGGGAGGGATCACTGAAGCTTTCTTT.